The clone carrying this TCR beta chain was recorded many times. Its antigen is not known. The CDR3 consists of 16 residues. Trimming left V 4 bases short and J 5 bases short, with 24 bases between. The germline V gene encodes CDR1 DFQATT and CDR2 SNEGSKA (reference sequence). The source of the sample is a study of molecular identifiers for immune sequencing clone quantification. Study-level results: Molecules of identical TCR sharing a barcode could underestimate highly expanded clone sizes.

In preparing bulk TCR libraries, previously described methods and listed TCR primers were used. Each CDR3 protein gets one entry after TCRdb re-called the PCR reads with MiXCR. Counted here are 50,000 to 75,000 distinct CDR3 sequences, under 20% occurring once; the ten biggest clones make up 1.4%. Naive CD8 libraries came from approximately 20,000 to 1,000,000 sorted cells with 10%, 30% or 50% RNA. Naive CD8 T cells underwent sorting with the CD8+CD4-CCR7+CD45RA+ definition. Sequencing input: naive CD8+ T cells from blood, with Jurkat cell RNA spiked in. Noted subset: FACS-sorted CD8+CD4-CCR7+CD45RA+ naive T cells. This clonotype originated in a human donor in good health. Some libraries in this study had Jurkat cell RNA spiked in. The chain carries TRBV20-1 and TRBJ2-7, with a possible D match to TRBD2 (6 bases). The CDR3 protein is CSATPGGESPSDEQYF. The CDR3 bases are TGCAGTGCTACCCCAGGAGGGGAATCCCCTAGTGACGAGCAGTACTTC.